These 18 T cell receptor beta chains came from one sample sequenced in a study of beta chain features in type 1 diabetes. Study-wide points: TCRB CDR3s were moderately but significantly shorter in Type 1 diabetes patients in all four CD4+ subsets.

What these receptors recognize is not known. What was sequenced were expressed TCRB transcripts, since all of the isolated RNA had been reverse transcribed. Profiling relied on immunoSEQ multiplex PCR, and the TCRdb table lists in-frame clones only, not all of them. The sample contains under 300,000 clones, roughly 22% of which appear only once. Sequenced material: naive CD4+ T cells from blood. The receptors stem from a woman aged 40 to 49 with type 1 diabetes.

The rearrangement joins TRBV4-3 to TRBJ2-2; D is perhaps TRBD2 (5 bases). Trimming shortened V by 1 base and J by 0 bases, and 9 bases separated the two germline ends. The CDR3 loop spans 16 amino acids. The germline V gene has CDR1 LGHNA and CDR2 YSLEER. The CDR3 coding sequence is TGCGCCAGCAGCCAAGGGGAGCCGACGAACACCGGGGAGCTGTTTTTT. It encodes CASSQGEPTNTGELFF.

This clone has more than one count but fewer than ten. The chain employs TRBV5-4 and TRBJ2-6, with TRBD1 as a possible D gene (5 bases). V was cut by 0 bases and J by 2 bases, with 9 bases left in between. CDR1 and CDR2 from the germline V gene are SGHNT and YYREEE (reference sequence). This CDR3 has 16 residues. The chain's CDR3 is CASSLDQGTGANVLTF. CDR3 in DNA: TGTGCCAGCAGCTTGGACCAGGGCACTGGGGCCAACGTCCTGACTTTC.

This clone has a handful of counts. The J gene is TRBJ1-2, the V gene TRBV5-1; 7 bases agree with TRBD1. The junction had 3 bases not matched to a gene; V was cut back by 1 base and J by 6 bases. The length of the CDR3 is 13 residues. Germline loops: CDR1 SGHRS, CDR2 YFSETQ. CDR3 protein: CASSLNGQDGYTF. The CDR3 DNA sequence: TGCGCCAGCAGCTTGAATGGACAGGATGGCTACACCTTC.

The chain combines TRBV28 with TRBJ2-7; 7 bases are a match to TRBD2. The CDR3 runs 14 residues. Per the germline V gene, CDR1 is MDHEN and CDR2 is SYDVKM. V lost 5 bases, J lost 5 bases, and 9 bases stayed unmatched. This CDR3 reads CASSPGGGPHEQYF. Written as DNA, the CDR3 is TGTGCCAGCAGTCCCGGGGGAGGGCCCCACGAGCAGTACTTC.

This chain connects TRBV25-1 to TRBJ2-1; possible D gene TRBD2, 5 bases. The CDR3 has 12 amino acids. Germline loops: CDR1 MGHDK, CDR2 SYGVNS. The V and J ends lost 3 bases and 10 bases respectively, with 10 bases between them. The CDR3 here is CASSERAKEQFF. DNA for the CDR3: TGTGCCAGCAGTGAGAGGGCCAAAGAGCAGTTCTTC. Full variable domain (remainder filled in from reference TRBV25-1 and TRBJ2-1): EADIYQTPRYLVIGTGKKITLECSQTMGHDKMYWYQQDPGMELHLIHYSYGVNSTEKGDLSSESTVSRIRTEHFPLTLESARPSHTSQYLCASSERAKEQFFGPGTRLTVL.

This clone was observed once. CDR3 loop: CAISESEQSPHQYF. For the CDR3, the DNA is TGTGCCATCAGTGAGTCCGAACAGTCGCCCCATCAGTACTTC. The chain is built from TRBV10-3 and TRBJ2-4; D not resolved. The germline V gene encodes CDR1 ENHRY and CDR2 SYGVKD. V shed 0 bases and J shed 12 bases, with 15 bases lying between them. This CDR3 spans 14 amino acids.

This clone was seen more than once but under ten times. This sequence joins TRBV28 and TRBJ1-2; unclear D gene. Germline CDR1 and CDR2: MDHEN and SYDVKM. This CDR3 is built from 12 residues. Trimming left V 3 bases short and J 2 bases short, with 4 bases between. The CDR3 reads CASSLGNYGYTF. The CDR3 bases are TGTGCCAGCAGTTTGGGCAACTATGGCTACACCTTC.

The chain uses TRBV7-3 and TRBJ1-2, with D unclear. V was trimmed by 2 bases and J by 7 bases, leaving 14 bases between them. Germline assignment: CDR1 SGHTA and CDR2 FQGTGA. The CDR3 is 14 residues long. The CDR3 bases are TGTGCCAGCAGCTTAGGATCGGGTTGGCGTGGCTACACCTTC. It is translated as CASSLGSGWRGYTF.

The CDR3 reads CAITGRAHNEQFF. The CDR3 nucleotides are TGTGCCATAACGGGGAGGGCCCACAATGAGCAGTTCTTC. The chain joins TRBV10-3 to TRBJ2-1, with TRBD2 identical over 7 bases. J lost 5 bases, V lost 9 bases, and 7 bases had no gene match. The CDR3 has 13 residues. CDR1 is ENHRY and CDR2 is SYGVKD in the germline V gene.

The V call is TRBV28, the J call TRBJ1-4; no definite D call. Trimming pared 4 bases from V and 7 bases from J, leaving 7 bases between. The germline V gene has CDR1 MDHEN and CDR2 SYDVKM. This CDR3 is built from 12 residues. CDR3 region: CASSSTVEKLFF. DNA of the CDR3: TGTGCCAGCAGTTCCACAGTTGAAAAACTGTTTTTT.

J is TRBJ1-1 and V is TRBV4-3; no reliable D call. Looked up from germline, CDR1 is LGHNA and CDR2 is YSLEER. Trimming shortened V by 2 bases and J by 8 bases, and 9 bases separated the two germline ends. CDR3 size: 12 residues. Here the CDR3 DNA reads TGCGCCAGCAGCCAATCCGACTCGGAAGCTTTCTTT. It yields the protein CASSQSDSEAFF.

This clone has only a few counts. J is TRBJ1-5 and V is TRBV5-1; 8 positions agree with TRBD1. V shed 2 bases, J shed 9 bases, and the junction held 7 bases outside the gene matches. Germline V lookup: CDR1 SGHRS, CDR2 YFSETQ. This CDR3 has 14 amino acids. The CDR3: CASSFDRGKWPQHF. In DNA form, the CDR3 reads TGCGCCAGCAGCTTTGACAGGGGCAAGTGGCCCCAGCATTTT.

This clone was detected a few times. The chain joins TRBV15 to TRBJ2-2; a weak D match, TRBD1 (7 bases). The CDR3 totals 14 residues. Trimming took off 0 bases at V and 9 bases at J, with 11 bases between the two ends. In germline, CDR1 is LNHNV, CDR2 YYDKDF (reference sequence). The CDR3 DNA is TGTGCCACCAGCAGAGAGGAGGGGGCCAGGGAGCTGTTTTTT. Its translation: CATSREEGARELFF.

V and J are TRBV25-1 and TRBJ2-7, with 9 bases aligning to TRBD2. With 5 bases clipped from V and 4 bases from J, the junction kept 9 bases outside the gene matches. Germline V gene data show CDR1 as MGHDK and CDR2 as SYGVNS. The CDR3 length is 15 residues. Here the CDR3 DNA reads TGTGCCAGCAGTTTCAGCGGGAGGAAGGTGTACGAGCAGTACTTC. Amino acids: CASSFSGRKVYEQYF.

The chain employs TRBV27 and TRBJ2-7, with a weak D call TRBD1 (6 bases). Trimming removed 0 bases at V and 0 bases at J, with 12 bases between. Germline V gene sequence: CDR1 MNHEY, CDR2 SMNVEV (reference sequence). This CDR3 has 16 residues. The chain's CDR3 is CASSLSTGTRSYEQYF. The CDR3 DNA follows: TGTGCCAGCAGTTTATCGACAGGAACGCGCTCCTACGAGCAGTACTTC.

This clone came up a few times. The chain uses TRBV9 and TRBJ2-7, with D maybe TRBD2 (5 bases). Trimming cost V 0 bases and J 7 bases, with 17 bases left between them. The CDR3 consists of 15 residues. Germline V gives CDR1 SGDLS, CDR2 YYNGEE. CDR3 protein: CASSVGSFDGIEQYF. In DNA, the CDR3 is TGTGCCAGCAGCGTAGGAAGCTTTGACGGGATAGAGCAGTACTTC.

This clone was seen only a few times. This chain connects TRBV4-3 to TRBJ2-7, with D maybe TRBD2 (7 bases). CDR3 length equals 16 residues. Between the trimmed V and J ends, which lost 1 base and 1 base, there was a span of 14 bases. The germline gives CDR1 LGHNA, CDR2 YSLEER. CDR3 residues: CASSQGLGGGSYEQYF. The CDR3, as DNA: TGCGCCAGCAGCCAAGGGCTGGGAGGGGGATCCTACGAGCAGTACTTC.

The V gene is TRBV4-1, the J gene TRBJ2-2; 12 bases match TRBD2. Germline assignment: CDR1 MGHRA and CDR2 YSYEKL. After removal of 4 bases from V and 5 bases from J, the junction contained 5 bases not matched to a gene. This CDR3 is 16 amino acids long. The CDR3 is CASSRGLAGRTGELFF. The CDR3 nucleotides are TGCGCCAGCAGCCGTGGACTAGCGGGAAGGACCGGGGAGCTGTTTTTT.